This T cell receptor beta chain appears in the sequencing data of a study of T cells in Graves' hyperthyroidism and ophthalmopathy. RNA transcripts gave rise to amplified TCR beta CDR3 regions. TCR CDR3 regions were first amplified by RT-PCR with HTBI primers. MiXCR was run by TCRdb on the multiplex PCR reads, yielding one entry per CDR3 protein. Here the sample spans about 420,000 distinct CDR3 sequences, less than 20% being singletons. Notes on the study in general: Blood also contained most expanded thyroid clonotypes above 0.001.

Participants, patients aged 18 to 65, had newly diagnosed hyperthyroidism with a duration under 2 months. The source of the PBMCs was around 10 ml of fresh peripheral blood. J gave up 5 bases and V 7 bases, and 6 bases lay outside the gene matches. Per germline, CDR1 MDHEN and CDR2 SYDVKM. This CDR3 spans 13 amino acids. The table lists this clonotype with many counts. The antigen is not known. The chain is built from TRBV28 and TRBJ1-2; TRBD1 agrees at 8 bases. The source of this sequence is a young woman with Graves' hyperthyroidism. The sample consisted of blood. CDR3 sequence reads: CASKDNRGYGYTF. For the CDR3, the DNA is TGTGCCAGCAAGGATAACAGGGGGTATGGCTACACCTTC.